A selection of T cell receptor beta chains follows, all from one sample in a study of T-cell memory formation after mild COVID-19. TCRdb used MiXCR to reprocess the 5' RACE reads, holding one entry per CDR3 protein. The sample records 250,000 to 400,000 distinct CDR3 sequences, roughly an eighth being singletons. Sequencing input: PBMCs or a T cell subset sorted from them (not recorded which). The receptors were sampled from a man between 18 and 35 years old who had mild COVID-19 (a few samples of this study predate the infection). Cell type and time point are not known. Each CDR3 is given with its conserved first and last residue. Each record gives: V gene, CDR3 protein.

V gene: TRBV9; CDR3 protein: CASSVGGGVDSYNEQFF
V gene: TRBV7-2; CDR3 protein: CASSPVGGLANQPQHF
V gene: TRBV20-1; CDR3 protein: CSARVGAFF
V gene: TRBV6-4; CDR3 protein: CASSDGAVKETQYF
V gene: TRBV7-3; CDR3 protein: CASSLGQRGNEQFF
V gene: TRBV3-1; CDR3 protein: CASSQDPSDRAGETQYF
V gene: TRBV2; CDR3 protein: CASSEAPGKGTQYF
V gene: TRBV12-3/TRBV12-4; CDR3 protein: CASSLEGRDIQYF
V gene: TRBV7-3; CDR3 protein: CASSLSGQETQYF
V gene: TRBV5-1; CDR3 protein: CASSLEGQGGPQHF
V gene: TRBV7-2; CDR3 protein: CASSLRGREDEQYF
V gene: TRBV7-6; CDR3 protein: CASSLGAGGPNEQFF
V gene: TRBV25-1; CDR3 protein: CASSKGGRQPQHF
V gene: TRBV5-1; CDR3 protein: CASSPGQGAVETQYF
V gene: TRBV7-9; CDR3 protein: CAGSSGTPNQPQHF
V gene: TRBV7-2; CDR3 protein: CASSPTGAPMKTQYF
V gene: TRBV11-2; CDR3 protein: CASSLGRSNEQFF
V gene: TRBV11-1; CDR3 protein: CASRLSYNEQFF
V gene: TRBV15; CDR3 protein: CATSSRFLNSPLHF
V gene: TRBV19; CDR3 protein: CASTPRQGIGTEAFF
V gene: TRBV5-6; CDR3 protein: CASSLNFKGLGQYF
V gene: TRBV20-1; CDR3 protein: CSARDHQGPYEQYF
V gene: TRBV20-1; CDR3 protein: CSGQNRATDTQYF
V gene: TRBV19; CDR3 protein: CASRGGEKLFF
V gene: TRBV6-5; CDR3 protein: CASSYAGNTEAFF
V gene: TRBV4-2; CDR3 protein: CASSSRIWGEAFF
V gene: TRBV12-3/TRBV12-4; CDR3 protein: CASTPGGGQFF
V gene: TRBV5-1; CDR3 protein: CASSSRAGTDTQYF
V gene: TRBV15; CDR3 protein: CATSRDRNTDTQYF
V gene: TRBV15; CDR3 protein: CATSSRAPLEQYF
V gene: TRBV12-3/TRBV12-4; CDR3 protein: CASSPLAGGLGTQYF